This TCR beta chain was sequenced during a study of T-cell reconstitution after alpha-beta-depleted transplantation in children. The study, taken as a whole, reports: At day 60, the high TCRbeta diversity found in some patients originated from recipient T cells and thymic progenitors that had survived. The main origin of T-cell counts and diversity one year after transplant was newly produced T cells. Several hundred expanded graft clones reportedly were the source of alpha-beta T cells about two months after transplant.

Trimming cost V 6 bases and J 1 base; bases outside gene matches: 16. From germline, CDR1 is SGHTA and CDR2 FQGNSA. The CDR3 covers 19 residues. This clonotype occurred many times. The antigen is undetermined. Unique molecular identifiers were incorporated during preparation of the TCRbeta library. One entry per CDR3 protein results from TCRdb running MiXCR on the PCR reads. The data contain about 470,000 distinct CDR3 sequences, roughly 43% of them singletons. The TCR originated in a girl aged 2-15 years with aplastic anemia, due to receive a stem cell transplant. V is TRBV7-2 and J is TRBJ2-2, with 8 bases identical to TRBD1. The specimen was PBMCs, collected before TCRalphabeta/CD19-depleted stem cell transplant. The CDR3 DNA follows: TGTGCCAGCAGTCTTACGCAGATAATAGGACAGGGGAACACCGGGGAGCTGTTTTTT. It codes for CASSLTQIIGQGNTGELFF.